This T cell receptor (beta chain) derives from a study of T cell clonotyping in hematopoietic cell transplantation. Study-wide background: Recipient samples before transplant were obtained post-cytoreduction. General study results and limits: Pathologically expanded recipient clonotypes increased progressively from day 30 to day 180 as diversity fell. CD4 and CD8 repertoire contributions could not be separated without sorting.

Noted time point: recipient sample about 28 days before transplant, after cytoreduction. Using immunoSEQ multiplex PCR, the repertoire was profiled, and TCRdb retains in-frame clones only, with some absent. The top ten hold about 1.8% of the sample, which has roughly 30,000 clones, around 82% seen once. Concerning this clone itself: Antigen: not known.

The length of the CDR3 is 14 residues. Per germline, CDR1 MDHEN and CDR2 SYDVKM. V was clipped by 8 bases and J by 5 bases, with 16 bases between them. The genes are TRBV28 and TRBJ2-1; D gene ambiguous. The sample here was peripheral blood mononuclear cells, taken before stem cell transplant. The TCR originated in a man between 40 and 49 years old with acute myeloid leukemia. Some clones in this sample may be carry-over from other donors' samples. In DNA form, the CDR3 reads TGTGCCAGCTCACCCGGGCAAGCAGACAATGAGCAGTTCTTC. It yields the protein CASSPGQADNEQFF. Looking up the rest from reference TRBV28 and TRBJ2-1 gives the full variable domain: DVKVTQSSRYLVKRTGEKVFLECVQDMDHENMFWYRQDPGLGLRLIYFSYDVKMKEKGDIPEGYSVSREKKERFSLILESASTNQTSMYLCASSPGQADNEQFFGPGTRLTVL.